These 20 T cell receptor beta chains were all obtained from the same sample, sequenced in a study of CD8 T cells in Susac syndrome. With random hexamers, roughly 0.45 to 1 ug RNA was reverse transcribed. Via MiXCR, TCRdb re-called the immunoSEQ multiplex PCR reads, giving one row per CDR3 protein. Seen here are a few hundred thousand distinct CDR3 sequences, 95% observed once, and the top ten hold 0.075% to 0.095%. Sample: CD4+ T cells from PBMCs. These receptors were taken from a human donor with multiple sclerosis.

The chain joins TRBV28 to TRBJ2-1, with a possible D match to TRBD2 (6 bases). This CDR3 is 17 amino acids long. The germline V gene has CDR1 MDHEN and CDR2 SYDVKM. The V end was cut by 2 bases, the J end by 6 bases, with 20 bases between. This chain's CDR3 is CASSLEISGSAFNEQFF. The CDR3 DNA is TGTGCCAGCAGTTTAGAGATCTCCGGGAGCGCTTTCAATGAGCAGTTCTTC. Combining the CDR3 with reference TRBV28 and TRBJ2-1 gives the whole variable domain DVKVTQSSRYLVKRTGEKVFLECVQDMDHENMFWYRQDPGLGLRLIYFSYDVKMKEKGDIPEGYSVSREKKERFSLILESASTNQTSMYLCASSLEISGSAFNEQFFGPGTRLTVL.

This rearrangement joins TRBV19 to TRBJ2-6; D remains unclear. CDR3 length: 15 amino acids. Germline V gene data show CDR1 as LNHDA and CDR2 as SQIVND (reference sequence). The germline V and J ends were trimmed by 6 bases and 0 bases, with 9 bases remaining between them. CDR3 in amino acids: CASRRSSSGANVLTF. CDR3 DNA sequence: TGTGCCAGTAGACGTAGCAGCTCTGGGGCCAACGTCCTGACTTTC.

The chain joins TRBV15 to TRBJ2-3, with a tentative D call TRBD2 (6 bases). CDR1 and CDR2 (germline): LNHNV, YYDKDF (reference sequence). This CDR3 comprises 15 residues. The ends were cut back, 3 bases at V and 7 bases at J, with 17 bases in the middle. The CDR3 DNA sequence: TGTGCCACCAGCAGGACCTCTACGGAGGGGAATACGCAGTATTTT. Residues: CATSRTSTEGNTQYF.

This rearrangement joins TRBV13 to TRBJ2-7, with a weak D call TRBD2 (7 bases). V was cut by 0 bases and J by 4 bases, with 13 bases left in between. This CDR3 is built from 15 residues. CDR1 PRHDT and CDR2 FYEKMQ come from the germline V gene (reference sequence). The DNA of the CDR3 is TGTGCCAGCAGCTTAGGCGGGGGGCCGCTGTACGAGCAGTACTTC. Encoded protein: CASSLGGGPLYEQYF. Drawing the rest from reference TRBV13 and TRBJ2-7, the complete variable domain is AAGVIQSPRHLIKEKRETATLKCYPIPRHDTVYWYQQGPGQDPQFLISFYEKMQSDKGSIPDRFSAQQFSDYHSELNMSSLELGDSALYFCASSLGGGPLYEQYFGPGTRLTVT.

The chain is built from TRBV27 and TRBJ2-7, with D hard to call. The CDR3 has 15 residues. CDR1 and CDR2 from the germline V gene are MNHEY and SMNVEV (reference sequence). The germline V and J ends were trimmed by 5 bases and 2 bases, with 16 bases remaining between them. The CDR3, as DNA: TGTGCCAGCAGTCCCCGATCGGACGGTCCCTACGAGCAGTACTTC. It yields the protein CASSPRSDGPYEQYF.

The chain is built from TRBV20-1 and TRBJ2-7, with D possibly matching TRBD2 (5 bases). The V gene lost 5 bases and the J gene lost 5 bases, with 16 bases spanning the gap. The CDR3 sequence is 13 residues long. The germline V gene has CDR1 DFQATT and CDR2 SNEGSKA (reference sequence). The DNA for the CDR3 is TGCAGTGCTGAACGCGGGCAAGGAGACGAGCAGTACTTC. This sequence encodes CSAERGQGDEQYF.

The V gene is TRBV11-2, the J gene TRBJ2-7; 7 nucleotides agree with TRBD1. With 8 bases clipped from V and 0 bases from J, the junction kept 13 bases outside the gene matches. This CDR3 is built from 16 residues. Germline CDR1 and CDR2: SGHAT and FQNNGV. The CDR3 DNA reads TGTGCCAGCCGTAGGACCGAGGGGGCGAGCTCCTACGAGCAGTACTTC. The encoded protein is CASRRTEGASSYEQYF.

CDR3 residues: CASMTGNKVGYTF. CDR3 nucleotide sequence: TGTGCCAGCATGACAGGGAACAAGGTTGGCTACACCTTC. This chain links TRBV12-3 or TRBV12-4 with TRBJ1-2; 7 nucleotides align to TRBD1. The ends lost 7 bases at V and 7 bases at J; junction bases unmatched: 9. CDR3 length: 13 amino acids.

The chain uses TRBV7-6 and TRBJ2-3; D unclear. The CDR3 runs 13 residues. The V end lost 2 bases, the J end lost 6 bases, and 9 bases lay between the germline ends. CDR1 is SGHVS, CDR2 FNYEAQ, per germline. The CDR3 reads CASSLSARDTQYF. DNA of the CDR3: TGTGCCAGCAGCTTATCGGCTCGCGATACGCAGTATTTT.

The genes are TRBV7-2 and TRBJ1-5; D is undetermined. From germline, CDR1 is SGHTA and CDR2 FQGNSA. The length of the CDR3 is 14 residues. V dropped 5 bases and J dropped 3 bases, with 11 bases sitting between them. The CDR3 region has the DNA TGTGCCAGCAGCCTCCTTATTTCCAATCAGCCCCAGCATTTT. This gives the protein CASSLLISNQPQHF.

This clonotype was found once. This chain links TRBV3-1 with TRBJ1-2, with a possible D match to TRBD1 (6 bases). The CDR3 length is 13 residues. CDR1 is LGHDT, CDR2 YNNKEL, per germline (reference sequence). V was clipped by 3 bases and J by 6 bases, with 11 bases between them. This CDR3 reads CASSHYTGNGYTF. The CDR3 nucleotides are TGTGCCAGCAGCCACTACACAGGGAATGGCTACACCTTC.

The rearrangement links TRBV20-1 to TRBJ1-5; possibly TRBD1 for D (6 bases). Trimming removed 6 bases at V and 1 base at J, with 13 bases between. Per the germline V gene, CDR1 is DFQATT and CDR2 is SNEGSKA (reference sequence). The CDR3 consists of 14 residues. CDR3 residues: CSAGPGGSNQPQHF. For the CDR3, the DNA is TGCAGTGCGGGACCCGGGGGCAGCAATCAGCCCCAGCATTTT.

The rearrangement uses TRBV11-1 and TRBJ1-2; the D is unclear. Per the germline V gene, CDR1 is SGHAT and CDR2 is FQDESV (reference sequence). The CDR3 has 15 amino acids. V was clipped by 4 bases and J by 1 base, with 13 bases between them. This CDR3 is CASSSRTGLNYGYTF. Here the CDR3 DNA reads TGTGCCAGCAGCTCCAGGACGGGCCTTAACTATGGCTACACCTTC.

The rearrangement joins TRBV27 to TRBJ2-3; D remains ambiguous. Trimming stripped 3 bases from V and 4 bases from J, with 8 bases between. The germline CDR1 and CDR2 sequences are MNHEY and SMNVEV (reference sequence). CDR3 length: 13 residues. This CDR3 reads CASSFLGPDTQYF. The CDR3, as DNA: TGTGCCAGCAGTTTCTTGGGTCCAGATACGCAGTATTTT.

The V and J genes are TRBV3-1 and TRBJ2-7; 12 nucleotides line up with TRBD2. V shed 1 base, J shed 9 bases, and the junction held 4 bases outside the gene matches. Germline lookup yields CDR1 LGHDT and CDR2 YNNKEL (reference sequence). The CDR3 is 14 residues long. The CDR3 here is CASSQGLAGDGQYF. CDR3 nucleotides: TGTGCCAGCAGCCAAGGACTAGCGGGAGACGGGCAGTACTTC.

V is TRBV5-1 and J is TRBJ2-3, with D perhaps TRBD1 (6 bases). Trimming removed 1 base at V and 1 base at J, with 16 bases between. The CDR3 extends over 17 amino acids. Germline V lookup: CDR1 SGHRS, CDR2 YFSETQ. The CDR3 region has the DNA TGCGCCAGCAGCTTGAGCTACAGGGTCCAAGGCACAGATACGCAGTATTTT. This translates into CASSLSYRVQGTDTQYF. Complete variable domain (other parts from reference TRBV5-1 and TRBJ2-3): KAGVTQTPRYLIKTRGQQVTLSCSPISGHRSVSWYQQTPGQGLQFLFEYFSETQRNKGNFPGRFSGRQFSNSRSEMNVSTLELGDSALYLCASSLSYRVQGTDTQYFGPGTRLTVL.

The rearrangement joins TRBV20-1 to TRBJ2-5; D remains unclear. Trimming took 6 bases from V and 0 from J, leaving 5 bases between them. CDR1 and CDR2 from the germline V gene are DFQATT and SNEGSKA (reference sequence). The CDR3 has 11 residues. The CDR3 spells CSAANQETQYF. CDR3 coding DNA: TGCAGTGCGGCTAACCAAGAGACCCAGTACTTC.

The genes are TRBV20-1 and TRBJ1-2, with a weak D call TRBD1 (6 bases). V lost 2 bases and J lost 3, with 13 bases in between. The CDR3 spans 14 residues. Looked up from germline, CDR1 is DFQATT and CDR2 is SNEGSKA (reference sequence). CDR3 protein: CSARPVGGDYGYTF. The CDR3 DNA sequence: TGCAGTGCTAGACCAGTGGGGGGCGACTATGGCTACACCTTC.

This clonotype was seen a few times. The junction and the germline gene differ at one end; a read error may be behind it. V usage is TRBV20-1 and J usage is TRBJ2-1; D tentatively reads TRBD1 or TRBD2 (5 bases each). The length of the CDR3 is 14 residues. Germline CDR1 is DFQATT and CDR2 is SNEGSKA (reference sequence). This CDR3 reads CSAGLVGTFGEQFF. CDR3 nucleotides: TGTAGTGCCGGGTTGGTCGGGACCTTCGGTGAGCAGTTCTTC.

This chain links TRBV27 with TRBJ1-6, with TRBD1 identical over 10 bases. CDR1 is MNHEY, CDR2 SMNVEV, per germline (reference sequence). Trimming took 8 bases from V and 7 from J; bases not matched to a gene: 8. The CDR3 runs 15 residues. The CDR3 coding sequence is TGTGCCAGCCGATCGCGGGGACAGGGGAATTCACCCCTCCACTTT. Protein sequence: CASRSRGQGNSPLHF.